The 22 T cell receptor beta chains in this list originate from one sample, sequenced in a study of blood T cell repertoires in COVID-19. The table came from immunoSEQ multiplex PCR; TCRdb's copy has only in-frame clones and leaves some out. The profile shows approximately 300,000 clones, roughly 91% of them singletons. The sequencing input was peripheral blood. The origin of the receptors is a woman aged 25 to 39 with COVID-19, enrolled during active disease.

To note about this clone: The sample contains more than one DNA sequence encoding this CDR3. The chain has TRBV12-3 or TRBV12-4 and TRBJ1-3; D not certain. The V end was cut by 6 bases, the J end by 0 bases, with 3 bases between. The CDR3 is 12 amino acids. The CDR3 region is CASSFSGNTIYF. DNA for the CDR3: TGTGCCAGCAGCTTCTCTGGAAACACCATATATTTT.

The gene calls are TRBV4-3 and TRBJ2-7; TRBD1 agrees at 8 bases. After removal of 6 bases from V and 0 bases from J, the junction contained 7 bases not matched to a gene. This CDR3 spans 15 amino acids. The germline gives CDR1 LGHNA, CDR2 YSLEER. The DNA of the CDR3 is TGCGCCAGCAGTCCCGGACAGGGTGGCTCCTACGAGCAGTACTTC. It codes for CASSPGQGGSYEQYF.

V is TRBV2 and J is TRBJ2-7; a weak D match, TRBD2 (6 bases). Per the germline V gene, CDR1 is SNHLY and CDR2 is FYNNEI. The V end was cut by 8 bases, the J end by 2 bases, with 10 bases between. This CDR3 contains 12 residues. DNA of the CDR3: TGTGCCAGCCGGGGAGGCCCCTACGAGCAGTACTTC. Encoded protein: CASRGGPYEQYF. The full variable domain, completed using reference TRBV2 and TRBJ2-7, is EPEVTQTPSHQVTQMGQEVILRCVPISNHLYFYWYRQILGQKVEFLVSFYNNEISEKSEIFDDQFSVERPDGSNFTLKIRSTKLEDSAMYFCASRGGPYEQYFGPGTRLTVT.

V usage is TRBV5-4 and J usage is TRBJ1-6; TRBD1 matches 7 bases. From germline, CDR1 is SGHNT and CDR2 YYREEE (reference sequence). J gave up 9 bases and V 3 bases, and 6 bases lay outside the gene matches. The CDR3 totals 14 residues. Here the CDR3 reads CASSWGDSGSPLHF. CDR3 bases: TGTGCCAGCAGCTGGGGGGACAGTGGTTCACCCCTCCACTTT. Combining the CDR3 with reference TRBV5-4 and TRBJ1-6 gives the whole variable domain ETGVTQSPTHLIKTRGQQVTLRCSSQSGHNTVSWYQQALGQGPQFIFQYYREEENGRGNFPPRFSGLQFPNYSSELNVNALELDDSALYLCASSWGDSGSPLHFGNGTRLTVT.

The gene calls are TRBV19 and TRBJ1-4; D is perhaps TRBD1 (6 bases). Germline V CDR1 and CDR2: LNHDA, SQIVND (reference sequence). The ends were cut back, 5 bases at V and 3 bases at J, with 13 bases in the middle. CDR3 size: 15 residues. CDR3 residues: CASSPRGGSNEKLFF. Here the CDR3 DNA reads TGTGCCAGTAGTCCCAGGGGCGGATCTAATGAAAAACTGTTTTTT.

The V and J genes are TRBV6-2 or TRBV6-3 and TRBJ2-7, with TRBD2 identical over 15 bases. This CDR3 is built from 17 residues. The V gene's germline CDR1 is MNHEY and CDR2 SVGEGT. The trim removed 2 bases at V and 8 bases at J, leaving 10 bases unmatched. The CDR3 DNA is TGTGCCAGCAGTTACCAAGAACCGGGACTAGCGGGGGGCCAGCAGTACTTC. It translates to CASSYQEPGLAGGQQYF.

Regarding this clone: Different DNA sequences within this sample yield the same CDR3. The chain couples TRBV7-9 to TRBJ1-2; 10 bases are a match to TRBD1. Germline lookup yields CDR1 SEHNR and CDR2 FQNEAQ (reference sequence). This CDR3 spans 15 amino acids. J lost 2 bases, V lost 4 bases, and 4 bases had no gene match. CDR3 DNA: TGTGCCAGCAGCTCACCGGGACAGGGGAACTATGGCTACACCTTC. Its translation: CASSSPGQGNYGYTF.

This clone has a handful of counts. This chain links TRBV5-1 with TRBJ2-5, with a tentative D call TRBD2 (6 bases). The CDR3 has 15 amino acids. Trimming shortened V by 2 bases and J by 2 bases, and 13 bases separated the two germline ends. The germline gives CDR1 SGHRS, CDR2 YFSETQ. CDR3 residues: CASSFGGSTQETQYF. Written as DNA, the CDR3 is TGCGCCAGCAGCTTTGGGGGGTCCACTCAAGAGACCCAGTACTTC. Based on the CDR3 plus reference TRBV5-1 and TRBJ2-5, the full variable domain is KAGVTQTPRYLIKTRGQQVTLSCSPISGHRSVSWYQQTPGQGLQFLFEYFSETQRNKGNFPGRFSGRQFSNSRSEMNVSTLELGDSALYLCASSFGGSTQETQYFGPGTRLLVL.

This chain joins TRBV3-1 (or the pseudogene TRBV3-2) and TRBJ2-5; a possible D gene is TRBD2 (5 bases). V shed 4 bases and J shed 5 bases, with 11 bases lying between them. Germline V gene lookup returns CDR1 LGHDT and CDR2 YNNKEL (reference sequence). CDR3 length equals 13 residues. CDR3 in amino acids: CASSPDSPETQYF. As DNA, the CDR3 is TGTGCCAGCAGCCCGGACTCTCCGGAGACCCAGTACTTC.

V gene TRBV6-6 combines with J gene TRBJ1-3; D uncertain. Germline V gene lookup returns CDR1 MNHNY and CDR2 SVGAGI (reference sequence). The CDR3 totals 14 residues. Trimming stripped 4 bases from V and 0 bases from J, with 7 bases between. The DNA of the CDR3 is TGTGCCAGCAGTTTCGCACTCTCTGGAAACACCATATATTTT. Translating gives CASSFALSGNTIYF.

This clone was seen just once. The chain is built from TRBV2 and TRBJ2-2, with TRBD1 matching over 8 bases. The CDR3 runs to 16 residues. Germline CDR1 is SNHLY and CDR2 is FYNNEI. Unmatched junction bases numbered 9, after V lost 7 bases and J lost 2 bases. The CDR3 protein is CASIKDRGKNTGELFF. The CDR3 DNA sequence: TGTGCCAGCATTAAAGACAGGGGTAAAAACACCGGGGAGCTGTTTTTT.

V gene TRBV10-2 combines with J gene TRBJ2-3, with D perhaps matching TRBD2 (5 bases). The CDR3 consists of 14 residues. V lost 10 bases to trimming and J lost 7 bases, with 21 bases between them. Germline V CDR1 and CDR2: WSHSY, SAAADI. The DNA for the CDR3 is TGCGCCACCTCCAGCGGATACGTTATGAATACGCAGTATTTT. Translation: CATSSGYVMNTQYF.

The V and J genes are TRBV10-3 and TRBJ1-5, with D perhaps TRBD1 (5 bases). The V gene's germline CDR1 is ENHRY and CDR2 SYGVKD. V shed 4 bases and J shed 5 bases, with 15 bases lying between them. The CDR3 has 15 amino acids. The CDR3 DNA reads TGTGCCATCAGTGCGGGTGGGGCATGGTATCAGCCCCAGCATTTT. It codes for CAISAGGAWYQPQHF.

This chain joins TRBV2 and TRBJ2-7, with 10 bases that match TRBD2. Germline trimming cut 6 bases from V and 1 base from J; bases unmatched to any gene: 12. Germline V gene lookup returns CDR1 SNHLY and CDR2 FYNNEI. CDR3 length equals 17 residues. The CDR3 DNA sequence: TGTGCCAGCAGCAGGACCCGAGCGGGGGGGGTTTCCTACGAGCAGTACTTC. Translating gives CASSRTRAGGVSYEQYF.

The V gene is TRBV2, the J gene TRBJ2-7; TRBD1 agrees at 12 bases. There are 15 residues in the CDR3. Germline trimming cut 5 bases from V and 7 bases from J; bases unmatched to any gene: 9. Germline V lookup: CDR1 SNHLY, CDR2 FYNNEI. The CDR3 DNA reads as TGTGCCAGCAGTCCCCGGGACAGGGGGCCAGGGGAGCAGTACTTC. Translated: CASSPRDRGPGEQYF.

The chain combines TRBV7-2 with TRBJ1-2; TRBD1 aligns across 9 bases. V shed 6 bases and J 2 bases; nucleotides not matched to a gene: 4. The germline V gene has CDR1 SGHTA and CDR2 FQGNSA. CDR3 size: 14 residues. Here the CDR3 reads CASSSGTGNYGYTF. The CDR3 nucleotides read TGTGCCAGCAGTTCCGGGACAGGGAACTATGGCTACACCTTC. The full variable domain, rest sourced from reference TRBV7-2 and TRBJ1-2, is GAGVSQSPSNKVTEKGKDVELRCDPISGHTALYWYRQSLGQGLEFLIYFQGNSAPDKSGLPSDRFSAERTGGSVSTLTIQRTQQEDSAVYLCASSSGTGNYGYTFGSGTRLTVV.

The V and J genes are TRBV2 and TRBJ1-2; the D is unclear. The V and J ends lost 2 bases and 3 bases respectively, with 7 bases between them. This CDR3 spans 13 amino acids. CDR1 is SNHLY, CDR2 FYNNEI, per germline. Here the CDR3 reads CASSENRDYGYTF. The CDR3 DNA reads as TGTGCCAGCAGTGAAAACCGAGACTATGGCTACACCTTC.

V and J are TRBV30 and TRBJ2-2; D remains ambiguous. Per the germline V gene, CDR1 is GTSNPN and CDR2 is SVGIG (reference sequence). V lost 3 bases and J 1 base, leaving 6 bases between the germline ends. The CDR3 extends over 13 amino acids. CDR3 sequence (DNA): TGTGCCTGGAGGGTCGGGAACACCGGGGAGCTGTTTTTT. Translation gives CAWRVGNTGELFF.

As for this clone: The junction differs from germline at one of its ends, possibly a read error. V is TRBV27 and J is TRBJ2-3, with 8 positions matching TRBD1. The CDR3 is 17 residues long. Germline CDR1 and CDR2: MNHEY and SMNVEV (reference sequence). The CDR3 protein is CASSSPRTGSSTDTQYF. The DNA for the CDR3 is TGTGCCAGCAGTTCCCCCCGGACAGGGTCAAGCACAGATACACAGTATTTT.

The rearrangement uses TRBV7-9 and TRBJ2-3; 8 nucleotides match TRBD1. This CDR3 contains 13 residues. Germline V gene lookup returns CDR1 SEHNR and CDR2 FQNEAQ (reference sequence). Trimming at V came to 9 bases and at J to 6 bases, leaving 8 bases not matched to a gene. CDR3 amino acids: CASGQGAFDTQYF. For the CDR3, the DNA is TGTGCCAGTGGGCAGGGGGCATTCGATACGCAGTATTTT.

The gene calls are TRBV10-1 and TRBJ2-3, with D tentatively TRBD2 (7 bases). Trimming removed 6 bases at V and 2 bases at J, with 15 bases between. CDR1 WNHNN and CDR2 SYGVQD come from the germline V gene (reference sequence). The CDR3 length is 15 residues. The CDR3 is CASSGRTAVTDTQYF. The CDR3 nucleotides are TGCGCCAGCAGCGGGAGGACAGCTGTCACAGATACGCAGTATTTT.

CDR3 bases: TGTGCCAGCAGTGGAAGTGTGGCCGGGAATTCACCCCTCCACTTT. Its translation is CASSGSVAGNSPLHF. This rearrangement joins TRBV2 to TRBJ1-6, with unresolved D. Deletions cut 4 bases from V and 7 bases from J, with 14 bases between. The CDR3 runs to 15 residues. Looked up from germline, CDR1 is SNHLY and CDR2 is FYNNEI. Filled out from reference TRBV2 and TRBJ1-6, the complete variable domain reads EPEVTQTPSHQVTQMGQEVILRCVPISNHLYFYWYRQILGQKVEFLVSFYNNEISEKSEIFDDQFSVERPDGSNFTLKIRSTKLEDSAMYFCASSGSVAGNSPLHFGNGTRLTVT.